The T cell receptor beta chain described here comes from a study of blood T cell repertoires in COVID-19. During active infection, Seattle patients enrolled and were then monitored through disease. Generated by immunoSEQ multiplex PCR, the TCRdb table keeps only in-frame clones and is missing some. The sample gives 330,000 or so clones, about nine tenths of which show up once; around 10% is in the top ten. This CDR3 has 15 amino acids. CDR1 is SGHRS and CDR2 is YFSETQ in the germline V gene. J lost 4 bases, V lost 4 bases, and 6 bases had no gene match. The source of this sequence is a man in his thirties or forties with COVID-19, enrolled during active disease. The sequencing sample was made of peripheral blood. This rearrangement joins TRBV5-1 to TRBJ2-7, with 12 bases that match TRBD1. CDR3 amino acids: CASSPGTGGEYEQYF. CDR3 DNA: TGCGCCAGCAGCCCTGGGACAGGGGGCGAGTACGAGCAGTACTTC.